This T cell receptor (beta chain) was identified during a study of T cells in Graves' hyperthyroidism and ophthalmopathy. Germline lookup yields CDR1 MDHEN and CDR2 SYDVKM. V gave up 3 bases and J gave up 10 bases, with 7 bases separating them. There are 11 residues in the CDR3. Inclusion characteristics of ophthalmopathy patients comprised a Clinical Activity Score of at least 3, a NOSPECS grade of at least 4, and duration under 3 months. This clonotype was found many times. RNA transcripts served as the template for amplifying TCR beta CDR3 regions. A set of HTBI primers served as the primers for a first-round RT-PCR of the TCR CDR3. TCRdb called the multiplex PCR reads again in MiXCR, with one record for every CDR3 protein. Here the sample spans fewer than 750,000 distinct CDR3 sequences, about 14% being singletons.

The source material was blood. This TCR was recovered from a woman between 45 and 65 years old with Graves' ophthalmopathy. The chain is built from TRBV28 and TRBJ2-1; D is ambiguous. In nucleotides, the CDR3 is TGTGCCAGCAGTTTGTCCTGGGAGCAGTTCTTC. As protein: CASSLSWEQFF.